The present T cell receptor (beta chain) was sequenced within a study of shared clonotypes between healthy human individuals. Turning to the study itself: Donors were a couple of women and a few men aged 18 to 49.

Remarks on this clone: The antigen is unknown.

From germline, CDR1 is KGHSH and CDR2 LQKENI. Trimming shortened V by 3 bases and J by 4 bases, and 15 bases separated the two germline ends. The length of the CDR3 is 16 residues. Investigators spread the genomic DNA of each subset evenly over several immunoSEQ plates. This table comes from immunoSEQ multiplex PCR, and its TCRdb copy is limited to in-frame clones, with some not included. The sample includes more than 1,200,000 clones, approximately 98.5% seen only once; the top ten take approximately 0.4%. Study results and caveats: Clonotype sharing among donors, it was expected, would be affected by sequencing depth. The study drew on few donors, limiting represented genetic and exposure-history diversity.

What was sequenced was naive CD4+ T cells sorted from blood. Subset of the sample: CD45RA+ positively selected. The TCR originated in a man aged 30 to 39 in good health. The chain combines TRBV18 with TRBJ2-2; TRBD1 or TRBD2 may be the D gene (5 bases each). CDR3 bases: TGTGCCAGCTCACCGACCGCGGCAGGGAGCACCGGGGAGCTGTTTTTT. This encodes CASSPTAAGSTGELFF.